The T cell receptor beta chain under discussion was sequenced for a study of blood T cell repertoires in COVID-19. Study in general: Samples representing acute and convalescent COVID-19 were sourced from the United States, Italy and Spain.

In the authors' workflow: Reference gene primer amplification yielded estimated nucleated cell counts. The method was immunoSEQ multiplex PCR; TCRdb's version includes in-frame clones alone and lacks a portion of them. V and J calls and clone size are given by that table; D and trimming were obtained from the DNA. Here the sample spans about 170,000 clones, approximately 92% being singletons. Seattle researchers signed up patients amid active infection and tracked them longitudinally. The CDR3 has 13 amino acids. Unmatched junction bases numbered 6, after V lost 6 bases and J lost 7 bases. The V gene is TRBV12-3 or TRBV12-4, the J gene TRBJ1-2; 9 bases align to TRBD1. The specimen sequenced was peripheral blood. This clonotype was obtained from a man aged 25 to 40 with COVID-19, enrolled during active disease. The CDR3 reads CASSTTGGGGYTF. In nucleotides, the CDR3 is TGTGCCAGCAGCACCACAGGGGGCGGTGGCTACACCTTC.